These 20 T cell receptor beta chains were all obtained from the same sample, sequenced in a study of technical replicates of blood from a handful of donors. Libraries were prepared by immunoSEQ multiplex PCR; TCRdb keeps only in-frame clonotypes and omits some of them. The sample shows 55,000 to 75,000 clones, around 95% of them seen only once. Sample: T cells isolated from PBMCs. The source is a human donor in good health.

The chain employs TRBV4-2 and TRBJ1-5; TRBD1 matches at 8 bases. The germline V gene has CDR1 LGHNA and CDR2 YNFKEQ. J was trimmed by 6 bases and V by 0 bases; bases with no gene match: 13. This CDR3 spans 18 amino acids. The CDR3 here is CASSQDVPGRGRVQPQHF. The CDR3 nucleotides read TGTGCCAGCAGCCAAGATGTCCCCGGCAGGGGGCGCGTTCAGCCCCAGCATTTT.

The genes are TRBV29-1 and TRBJ2-2, with D perhaps matching TRBD1 (5 bases). Germline CDR1 is SQVTM and CDR2 is ANQGSEA. V lost 2 bases, J lost 2 bases, and 9 bases lay in between. This CDR3 has 14 residues. Here the CDR3 reads CSVEIGANTGELFF. The CDR3, as DNA: TGCAGCGTTGAAATAGGGGCAAACACCGGGGAGCTGTTTTTT.

This clone was counted between two and nine times. The J gene is TRBJ1-4, the V gene TRBV2; 7 bases align to TRBD1. Looked up from germline, CDR1 is SNHLY and CDR2 is FYNNEI. This CDR3 contains 12 residues. V dropped 7 bases and J dropped 4; count of bases not matched to a gene: 0. The CDR3 sequence: CASNRGNEKLFF. In nucleotides, the CDR3 is TGTGCCAGCAACAGGGGTAATGAAAAACTGTTTTTT.

The CDR3: CASRLTGGGSYEQYF. The CDR3 DNA reads TGTGCCAGCAGACTGACAGGGGGCGGGTCCTACGAGCAGTACTTC. The chain couples TRBV27 to TRBJ2-7; 10 positions match TRBD1. The CDR3 has 15 residues. Trimming cost V 6 bases and J 1 base; bases outside gene matches: 6. Germline CDR1 reads MNHEY; CDR2 reads SMNVEV (reference sequence).

This chain uses TRBV18 with TRBJ1-3, with 8 bases aligning to TRBD1. The CDR3 sequence is 15 residues long. Germline V gene sequence: CDR1 KGHSH, CDR2 LQKENI. The V segment lost 5 bases and the J segment 2 bases; nucleotides outside the gene matches: 5. The CDR3 coding sequence is TGTGCCAGCTCAAAGGACAGGGTCGCTGGAAACACCATATATTTT. Translated, it gives CASSKDRVAGNTIYF.

The V and J genes are TRBV6-4 and TRBJ1-5; TRBD1 matches at 7 bases. Trimming cost V 2 bases and J 6 bases; bases outside gene matches: 7. Germline-derived CDR1 and CDR2 are MRHNA and SNTAGT. This CDR3 has 15 residues. The DNA of the CDR3 is TGTGCCAGCAGTGACGAAGCAGGGGGGAGTCAGCCCCAGCATTTT. Protein: CASSDEAGGSQPQHF.

This chain connects TRBV5-1 to TRBJ2-2; 7 nucleotides line up with TRBD1. Unmatched junction bases numbered 14, after V lost 6 bases and J lost 3 bases. Germline CDR1 SGHRS, CDR2 YFSETQ. The CDR3 is made up of 17 amino acids. CDR3 in amino acids: CASTQNRGSGHTGELFF. The CDR3 nucleotides read TGCGCCAGCACGCAGAACAGGGGATCGGGGCACACCGGGGAGCTGTTTTTT.

The chain links TRBV29-1 to TRBJ2-7; D might be TRBD1 (7 bases). CDR3 length: 13 amino acids. V was cut by 1 base and J by 3 bases, with 10 bases left in between. Looked up from germline, CDR1 is SQVTM and CDR2 is ANQGSEA. The CDR3 here is CSVEGQGGYEQYF. The CDR3 coding sequence is TGCAGCGTTGAAGGACAGGGAGGCTACGAGCAGTACTTC.

J is TRBJ1-4 and V is TRBV6-1; 9 bases align to TRBD1. The V gene's germline CDR1 is MNHNS and CDR2 SASEGT. There are 14 residues in the CDR3. V dropped 9 bases and J dropped 9; count of bases not matched to a gene: 11. The CDR3 loop reads CARPRTGDEKKLFF. CDR3 sequence (DNA): TGTGCCAGGCCGAGGACAGGGGACGAGAAAAAACTGTTTTTT.

The gene calls are TRBV2 and TRBJ1-1; 10 bases align to TRBD1. Germline CDR1 is SNHLY and CDR2 is FYNNEI. The CDR3 totals 14 residues. J was trimmed by 5 bases and V by 3 bases; bases with no gene match: 3. CDR3: CASSDPGQGTEAFF. Written as DNA, the CDR3 is TGTGCCAGCAGTGATCCGGGACAGGGGACTGAAGCTTTCTTT.

The gene calls are TRBV11-3 and TRBJ2-5, with 7 bases aligning to TRBD1. V lost 4 bases and J lost 1; bases outside the gene matches: 3. This CDR3 region has 14 residues. Germline values: CDR1 SGHNT, CDR2 YENEEA. CDR3 in DNA: TGTGCCAGCAGCTCCTGGGACAGCCAAGAGACCCAGTACTTC. This sequence encodes CASSSWDSQETQYF.

A single count supports this clone. This chain links TRBV6-5 with TRBJ2-3; D possibly corresponds to TRBD2 (5 bases). Germline loops: CDR1 MNHEY, CDR2 SVGAGI. V dropped 7 bases and J dropped 1 base, with 15 bases sitting between them. CDR3 length: 15 residues. CDR3 nucleotide sequence: TGTGCCAGCACTACTAGGCTAGCAGGCACAGATACGCAGTATTTT. This codes for CASTTRLAGTDTQYF.

This chain uses TRBV29-1 with TRBJ1-2; no firm D call. The V end was cut by 3 bases, the J end by 8 bases, with 16 bases between. CDR3 length: 13 residues. Looked up from germline, CDR1 is SQVTM and CDR2 is ANQGSEA. The CDR3 DNA is TGCAGCGTTGATTACGGGTTGAAATTAGGCTACACCTTC. The encoded protein is CSVDYGLKLGYTF.

The V gene is TRBV4-1, the J gene TRBJ1-1, with 7 bases matching TRBD1. CDR1 and CDR2 from the germline V gene are MGHRA and YSYEKL. The trim removed 0 bases at V and 4 bases at J, leaving 5 bases unmatched. The CDR3 contains 15 residues. In DNA form, the CDR3 reads TGCGCCAGCAGCCAAGAGAACCGGGACAGCACTGAAGCTTTCTTT. This codes for CASSQENRDSTEAFF.

This sequence joins TRBV29-1 and TRBJ2-3; D perhaps matches TRBD1 (6 bases). V lost 4 bases, J lost 6 bases, and 17 bases lay in between. The CDR3 has 14 residues. The V gene's germline CDR1 is SQVTM and CDR2 ANQGSEA. The CDR3 nucleotides read TGCAGCGTTGCCCCGGGACAAGGTCCCGATACGCAGTATTTT. This gives the protein CSVAPGQGPDTQYF.

This chain joins TRBV6-6 and TRBJ2-7; D may be TRBD1 (6 bases). Germline lookup yields CDR1 MNHNY and CDR2 SVGAGI (reference sequence). The V and J ends lost 6 bases and 1 base respectively, with 10 bases between them. The CDR3 totals 13 residues. The CDR3 DNA reads TGTGCCAGCAGCCGTGGACAGTCCTACGAGCAGTACTTC. Translation: CASSRGQSYEQYF.

The V and J genes are TRBV15 and TRBJ2-7; 9 nucleotides match TRBD2. CDR3 length: 16 residues. From germline, CDR1 is LNHNV and CDR2 YYDKDF (reference sequence). After removal of 2 bases from V and 3 bases from J, the junction contained 8 bases not matched to a gene. CDR3 in DNA: TGTGCCACCAGCAGACCGGGCGTAGCGGGAGTCTACGAGCAGTACTTC. Its translation is CATSRPGVAGVYEQYF. The whole variable domain, filled in from reference TRBV15 and TRBJ2-7, reads DAMVIQNPRYQVTQFGKPVTLSCSQTLNHNVMYWYQQKSSQAPKLLFHYYDKDFNNEADTPDNFQSRRPNTSFCFLDIRSPGLGDTAMYLCATSRPGVAGVYEQYFGPGTRLTVT.

The V call is TRBV19, the J call TRBJ2-1, with 12 nucleotides matching TRBD2. V lost 7 bases to trimming and J lost 6 bases; unmatched junction nucleotides: 7. This CDR3 has 15 residues. CDR1 is LNHDA, CDR2 SQIVND, per germline (reference sequence). The chain's CDR3 is CASTRTSGNSNEQFF. The CDR3 region has the DNA TGTGCCAGTACCCGGACTAGCGGGAACAGCAATGAGCAGTTCTTC.

The chain uses TRBV10-3 and TRBJ2-7, with D uncertain. Trimming left V 3 bases short and J 1 base short, with 7 bases between. Germline CDR1 and CDR2: ENHRY and SYGVKD. The CDR3 consists of 13 residues. The CDR3 spells CAISDGISYEQYF. The DNA for the CDR3 is TGTGCCATCAGTGACGGTATTTCCTACGAGCAGTACTTC.

V and J are TRBV27 and TRBJ2-7, with D uncertain. CDR1 and CDR2 (germline): MNHEY, SMNVEV (reference sequence). The V and J ends lost 3 bases and 1 base respectively, with 16 bases between them. There are 16 residues in the CDR3. CDR3 protein: CASSFLSSGLSYEQYF. The CDR3 bases are TGTGCCAGCAGTTTTCTTTCTTCGGGTCTTTCCTACGAGCAGTACTTC.